This T cell receptor (delta chain) was captured by sequencing in a study of gamma-delta chains in newborns, infants, children. On the study more broadly: Microbial exposure reportedly drives polyclonal innate γδ T cell expansion after birth.

Germline V gene sequence: CDR1 GEAIGNYY, CDR2 EKD. V shed 7 bases, J shed 0 bases, and the junction held 6 bases outside the gene matches. This CDR3 has 16 amino acids. TCRdb re-called clones from the reads via CATT. The profile shows approximately 4,200 delta-chain clones, roughly 2.1% of them singletons. This clone has only a few counts. Given a far larger clone just one base away, this is likely a sequencing read error. Other DNA sequences within the sample encode an identical CDR3. Sequencing was done on a sample of blood. The chain joins TRDV2 to TRDJ2, with 11 bases that match TRDD3. This receptor was taken from a child who was a newborn, infant or young child, either healthy, febrile or measles-vaccinated (not recorded which). In DNA form, the CDR3 reads TGTGCCTGCGACGTACTGGGGGATACTTTGACAGCACAACTCTTCTTT. This codes for CACDVLGDTLTAQLFF.